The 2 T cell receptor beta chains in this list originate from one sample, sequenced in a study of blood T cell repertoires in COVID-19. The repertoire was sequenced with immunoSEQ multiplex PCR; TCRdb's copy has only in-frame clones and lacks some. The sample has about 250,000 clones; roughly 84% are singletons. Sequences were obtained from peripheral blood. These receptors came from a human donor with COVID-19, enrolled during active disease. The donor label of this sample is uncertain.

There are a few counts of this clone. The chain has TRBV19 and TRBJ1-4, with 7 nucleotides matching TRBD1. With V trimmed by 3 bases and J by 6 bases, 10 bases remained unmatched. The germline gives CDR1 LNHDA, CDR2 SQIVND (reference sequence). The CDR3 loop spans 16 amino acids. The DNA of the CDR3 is TGTGCCAGTAGTATCGGACAGGCCCCGGGGGATGAAAAACTGTTTTTT. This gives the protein CASSIGQAPGDEKLFF.

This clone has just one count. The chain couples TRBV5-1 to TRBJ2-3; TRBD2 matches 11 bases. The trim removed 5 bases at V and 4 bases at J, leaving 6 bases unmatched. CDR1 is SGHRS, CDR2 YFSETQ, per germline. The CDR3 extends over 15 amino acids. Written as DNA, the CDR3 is TGCGCCAGCAGGACGGGACTAGCGGTATCAGATACGCAGTATTTT. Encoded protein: CASRTGLAVSDTQYF.